This T cell receptor beta chain was documented in a study of neoadjuvant anti-PD-1 for oral cavity cancer. The overall study: Non-progressing patients received a fourth nivolumab dose near day 43, then surgery on days 50-56. Points from the study as a whole: PBMC Gini-index clonality exceeded responders' in non-responders post-nivolumab. Higher pretreatment blood Treg/Th17 ratios correlated with higher pretreatment blood and lower post-treatment tumor TCRbeta clonality.

Most PBMC samples had 480 ng input DNA in six replicates. Generated by immunoSEQ multiplex PCR, the TCRdb table keeps only in-frame clones and is missing some. The data contain 15,000 or so clones, around 69% of them singletons. Germline CDR1 LGHNA, CDR2 YNFKEQ. V lost 1 base to trimming and J lost 5 bases; unmatched junction nucleotides: 4. The CDR3 covers 16 residues. Remarks on this clone: As yet, its antigen is unknown.

The receptor's source is a person between 35 and 79 years old with oral cavity squamous cell carcinoma. This sample comprised PBMCs, obtained before nivolumab (anti-PD-1) treatment. The chain links TRBV4-2 to TRBJ2-5; the match to TRBD2 covers 13 bases. CDR3 sequence: CASSQGTSGSIETQYF. The CDR3 region has the DNA TGTGCCAGCAGCCAAGGGACTAGCGGGAGCATCGAGACCCAGTACTTC.